These T cell receptor beta chains were read from a single sample in a study of CD4 T cells in relation to SARS-CoV-2 and coronaviruses. The method was immunoSEQ multiplex PCR; TCRdb's version includes in-frame clones alone and lacks a portion of them. The sample holds tens of thousands of clones; approximately 83% are singletons and the top ten take about 3.3%. The sequencing sample was made of memory CD4+ T cells from PBMCs. All receptors come from an adult with COVID-19. The CDR3 runs from the conserved cysteine through the conserved F or W. D genes are given only for firm matches. Size values are once, few and many counts, or a class for expanded clones, and some rows have none.

clone size: NA; J gene: TRBJ2-3; D gene: NA; V gene: TRBV18; CDR3 DNA: TGTGCCAGCTCACCACGGGCTAGCACAGATACGCAGTATTTT; CDR3 protein: CASSPRASTDTQYF
clone size: NA; J gene: TRBJ1-2; D gene: TRBD1; V gene: TRBV7-2; CDR3 DNA: TGTGCCAGCAGCTTAGGACAGGGGAGCAGGGATGGCTACACCTTC; CDR3 protein: CASSLGQGSRDGYTF
clone size: once; J gene: TRBJ2-2; D gene: TRBD2; V gene: TRBV24-1; CDR3 DNA: TGTGCCACCAGGGGGAAGACTAGCGGGAGATCAGGCGGGGAGCTGTTTTTT; CDR3 protein: CATRGKTSGRSGGELFF
clone size: NA; J gene: TRBJ2-1; D gene: NA; V gene: TRBV11-2; CDR3 DNA: TGTGCCAGCAGCAGAAGCTCGTTCCCCTACAATGAGCAGTTCTTC; CDR3 protein: CASSRSSFPYNEQFF
clone size: NA; J gene: TRBJ2-1; D gene: NA; V gene: TRBV28; CDR3 DNA: TGTGCCAGCAGTTATGACTGGAACAATGAGCAGTTCTTC; CDR3 protein: CASSYDWNNEQFF
clone size: NA; J gene: TRBJ2-7; D gene: NA; V gene: TRBV18; CDR3 DNA: TGTGCCAGCTCCCAGACCGTGGACTACGAGCAGTACTTC; CDR3 protein: CASSQTVDYEQYF
clone size: NA; J gene: TRBJ2-3; D gene: NA; V gene: TRBV2; CDR3 DNA: TGTGCCAGCAGTGTGGGGTGGGGCACAGATACGCAGTATTTT; CDR3 protein: CASSVGWGTDTQYF
clone size: NA; J gene: TRBJ2-1; D gene: TRBD2; V gene: TRBV28; CDR3 DNA: TGTGCCAGCATGGGAGGTGGTAGCGGGAGTTATGAGCAGTTCTTC; CDR3 protein: CASMGGGSGSYEQFF
clone size: NA; J gene: TRBJ1-1; D gene: TRBD1; V gene: TRBV28; CDR3 DNA: TGTGCCAGCAGCCAAGGGACAGGGGACACTGAAGCTTTCTTT; CDR3 protein: CASSQGTGDTEAFF
clone size: NA; J gene: TRBJ2-1; D gene: NA; V gene: TRBV7-9; CDR3 DNA: TGTGCCAGCAGCTACGACAATGAGCAGTTCTTC; CDR3 protein: CASSYDNEQFF
clone size: few; J gene: TRBJ2-1; D gene: NA; V gene: TRBV7-3; CDR3 DNA: TGTGCCAGCAGCTTAATGGGCTTCGGGGAGTTGTTTACGGGCAATGAGCAGTTCTTC; CDR3 protein: CASSLMGFGELFTGNEQFF
clone size: NA; J gene: TRBJ2-7; D gene: TRBD2; V gene: TRBV5-3; CDR3 DNA: TGTGCCCCCCATTCGGGACTAGAGTCCTACGAGCAGTACTTC; CDR3 protein: CAPHSGLESYEQYF
clone size: few; J gene: TRBJ2-1; D gene: NA; V gene: TRBV4-3; CDR3 DNA: TGCGCCAGCAGCCAAGATTCCTGGGGCCCAACCTCCTACAATGAGCAGTTCTTC; CDR3 protein: CASSQDSWGPTSYNEQFF
clone size: NA; J gene: TRBJ2-5; D gene: NA; V gene: TRBV6-5; CDR3 DNA: TGTGCCAGCAGCCGCGACAGCCTTCAAGAGACCCAGTACTTC; CDR3 protein: CASSRDSLQETQYF
clone size: NA; J gene: TRBJ1-1; D gene: TRBD1; V gene: TRBV7-3; CDR3 DNA: TGTGCCAGCAAAAACCAGGGGGGGACTGAAGCTTTCTTT; CDR3 protein: CASKNQGGTEAFF
clone size: few; J gene: TRBJ2-2; D gene: NA; V gene: TRBV7-2; CDR3 DNA: TGTGCCAGCAGCCCCGGCTTAGGGACCGGGGAGCTGTTTTTT; CDR3 protein: CASSPGLGTGELFF
clone size: NA; J gene: TRBJ1-5; D gene: NA; V gene: TRBV6-6; CDR3 DNA: TGTGCCAGCAGTTACCTGGGCCAGCCCCAGCATTTT; CDR3 protein: CASSYLGQPQHF
clone size: NA; J gene: TRBJ2-1; D gene: NA; V gene: TRBV24-1; CDR3 DNA: TGTGCCACCAGTGATCTATTGGAGGAAGATGAGCAGTTCTTC; CDR3 protein: CATSDLLEEDEQFF
clone size: NA; J gene: TRBJ1-6; D gene: TRBD1; V gene: TRBV12-3/TRBV12-4; CDR3 DNA: TGTGCCAGCAGTTCCAGGCAGGGGGGACCCCTCCACTTT; CDR3 protein: CASSSRQGGPLHF
clone size: NA; J gene: TRBJ2-1; D gene: TRBD1; V gene: TRBV19; CDR3 DNA: TGTGCCAGCTTACAGGGGCCTTACCCGTTCTTC; CDR3 protein: CASLQGPYPFF
clone size: NA; J gene: TRBJ1-2; D gene: NA; V gene: TRBV4-2; CDR3 DNA: TGTGCCAGCAGCCAAGACCAGGATCCGAACTATGGCTACACCTTC; CDR3 protein: CASSQDQDPNYGYTF
clone size: NA; J gene: TRBJ2-7; D gene: NA; V gene: TRBV19; CDR3 DNA: TGTGCCAGTAGTAGAGAGCGGTTCTCCTACGAGCAGTACTTC; CDR3 protein: CASSRERFSYEQYF
clone size: NA; J gene: TRBJ2-2; D gene: NA; V gene: TRBV4-2; CDR3 DNA: TGTGCCAGCAGCCAAGCCAGGGGGAACACCGGGGAGCTGTTTTTT; CDR3 protein: CASSQARGNTGELFF
clone size: NA; J gene: TRBJ1-2; D gene: NA; V gene: TRBV30; CDR3 DNA: TGTGCCTGGAGTGAATTTAGAACCGGTGGCTACACCTTC; CDR3 protein: CAWSEFRTGGYTF
clone size: NA; J gene: TRBJ2-1; D gene: TRBD2; V gene: TRBV6-6; CDR3 DNA: TGTGCCAGCAGGACCCGGACTAGCGGAACCTACAATGAGCAGTTCTTC; CDR3 protein: CASRTRTSGTYNEQFF
clone size: NA; J gene: TRBJ2-3; D gene: NA; V gene: TRBV6-2/TRBV6-3; CDR3 DNA: TGTGCCAGCAGTTACTCGAGTACGGGAAGGAGTCAAGATACGCAGTATTTT; CDR3 protein: CASSYSSTGRSQDTQYF
clone size: NA; J gene: TRBJ1-5; D gene: NA; V gene: TRBV4-1; CDR3 DNA: TGCGCCAGCAGCCAAGATTTAAATCTGGGGTTTGGCAATCAGCCCCAGCATTTT; CDR3 protein: CASSQDLNLGFGNQPQHF
clone size: NA; J gene: TRBJ2-4; D gene: TRBD1; V gene: TRBV6-5; CDR3 DNA: TGTGCCAGCAGGAGTCTTACACAGGGGGAGCAGTACTTC; CDR3 protein: CASRSLTQGEQYF
clone size: NA; J gene: TRBJ1-5; D gene: NA; V gene: TRBV5-5; CDR3 DNA: TGTGCCAGCAGCTTCGGCAGCGATTTATATAGCAATCAGCCCCAGCATTTT; CDR3 protein: CASSFGSDLYSNQPQHF
clone size: NA; J gene: TRBJ2-5; D gene: TRBD2; V gene: TRBV6-5; CDR3 DNA: TGTGCCAGCAATAGCGGGGGGCCCGGGGGAGAGACCCAGTACTTC; CDR3 protein: CASNSGGPGGETQYF
clone size: NA; J gene: TRBJ1-2; D gene: NA; V gene: TRBV28; CDR3 DNA: TGTGCCAGCAGTTTTCCAGCGATCCGTGGCTACACCTTC; CDR3 protein: CASSFPAIRGYTF
clone size: once; J gene: TRBJ1-3; D gene: NA; V gene: TRBV27; CDR3 DNA: TGTGCCAGCAGTTCGACAGCTGGAAACACCATATATTTT; CDR3 protein: CASSSTAGNTIYF
clone size: NA; J gene: TRBJ2-5; D gene: TRBD2; V gene: TRBV3-1/TRBV3-2; CDR3 DNA: TGTGCCAGCAGCACCGGACTAGCTCTCGAGACCCAGTACTTC; CDR3 protein: CASSTGLALETQYF